This T cell receptor (beta chain) was found in a study of human T cells and chemical hapten exposure. Regarding the study as a whole: The immune response of these alopecia patients might not match healthy individuals'.

Regarding time point: patch test 3, about 24 weeks after DPC sensitization. Treatment of the sample: therapeutic diphenylcyclopropenone sensitization with weekly scalp DPC. CDR1 and CDR2 from the germline V gene are SQVTM and ANQGSEA. The CDR3 is made up of 14 amino acids. The V gene lost 2 bases and the J gene lost 0 bases, with 8 bases spanning the gap. Authors' methods: Sample TCR counts, which ranged from roughly 20,000 to 750,000, had a median of approximately 94,000. TCRdb independently ran MiXCR on the RACE reads; one entry per CDR3 protein. In this record, the V and J calls reflect TCRdb's handling and not the investigators' own analysis. Among 90,000 to 110,000 distinct CDR3 sequences listed, under 40% were seen once. There are a few counts of this clonotype. The antigen is unknown.

The source material was whole blood, sampled in connection with sensitization to the hapten diphenylcyclopropenone (DPC). This sequence joins TRBV29-1 and TRBJ1-3, with D uncertain. The TCR sequence derives from a middle-aged man with alopecia areata. Some clones in this sample may be carry-over from other donors' samples. CDR3 protein: CSVEIGNSGNTIYF. The CDR3 nucleotides read TGCAGCGTTGAAATCGGGAACTCTGGAAACACCATATATTTT.